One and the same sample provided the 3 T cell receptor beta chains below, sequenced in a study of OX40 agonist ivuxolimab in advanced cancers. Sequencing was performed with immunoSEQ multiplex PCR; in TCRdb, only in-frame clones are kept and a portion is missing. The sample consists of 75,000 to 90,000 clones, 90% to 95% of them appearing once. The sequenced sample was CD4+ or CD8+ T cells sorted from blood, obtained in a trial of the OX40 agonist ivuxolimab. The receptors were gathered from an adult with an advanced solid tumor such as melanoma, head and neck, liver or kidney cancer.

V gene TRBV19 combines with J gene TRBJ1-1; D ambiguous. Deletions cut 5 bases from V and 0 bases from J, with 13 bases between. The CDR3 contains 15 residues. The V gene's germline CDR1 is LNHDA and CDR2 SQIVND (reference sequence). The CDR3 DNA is TGTGCCAGTAGTCTAGGGATTTTCGTGAACACTGAAGCTTTCTTT. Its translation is CASSLGIFVNTEAFF. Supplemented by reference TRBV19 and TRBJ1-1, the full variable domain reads DGGITQSPKYLFRKEGQNVTLSCEQNLNHDAMYWYRQDPGQGLRLIYYSQIVNDFQKGDIAEGYSVSREKKESFPLTVTSAQKNPTAFYLCASSLGIFVNTEAFFGQGTRLTVV.

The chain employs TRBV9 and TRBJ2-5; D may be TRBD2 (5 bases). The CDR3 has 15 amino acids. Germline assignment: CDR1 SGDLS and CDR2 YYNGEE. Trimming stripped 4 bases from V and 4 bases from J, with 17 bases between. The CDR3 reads CASSPYLGVAETQYF. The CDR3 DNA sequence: TGTGCCAGCAGCCCCTACCTGGGAGTAGCAGAGACCCAGTACTTC.

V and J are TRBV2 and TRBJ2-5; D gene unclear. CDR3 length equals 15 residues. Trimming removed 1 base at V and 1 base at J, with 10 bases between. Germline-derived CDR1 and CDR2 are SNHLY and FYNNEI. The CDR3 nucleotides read TGTGCCAGCAGTGAAGGCTTCTCAGGCCAAGAGACCCAGTACTTC. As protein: CASSEGFSGQETQYF. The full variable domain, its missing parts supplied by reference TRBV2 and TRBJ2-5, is EPEVTQTPSHQVTQMGQEVILRCVPISNHLYFYWYRQILGQKVEFLVSFYNNEISEKSEIFDDQFSVERPDGSNFTLKIRSTKLEDSAMYFCASSEGFSGQETQYFGPGTRLLVL.